This TCR beta chain was captured by sequencing in a study of blood T cell repertoires in COVID-19. Methods used by the authors: Nucleated cell counts were estimated from reference gene primer amplification. Some clones are missing from TCRdb's copy, which holds only in-frame ones; the method was immunoSEQ multiplex PCR. That table furnishes V, J and clone size, whereas the DNA furnished D and trimming. The data contain 130,000 to 150,000 clones, approximately 90% of them singletons. The CDR3 length is 15 residues. The germline V gene encodes CDR1 SGDLS and CDR2 YYNGEE. The ends lost 3 bases at V and 7 bases at J; junction bases unmatched: 5.

Sequenced: peripheral blood. The receptor comes from a woman in her 50s with active or convalescent COVID-19. The gene calls are TRBV9 and TRBJ2-2; the match to TRBD2 covers 11 bases. CDR3 DNA sequence: TGTGCCAGCAGCGGAACTAGCGGGAGTGGCGGGGAGCTGTTTTTT. Translating gives CASSGTSGSGGELFF.